The entry below gives a single T cell receptor beta chain sequence along with its context. This record comes from a study of blood T cell repertoires in COVID-19. About the research overall: From T cells, B-cell-depleted T cells, or PBMCs came the material, which was cDNA or gDNA.

V was clipped by 5 bases and J by 7 bases, with 8 bases between them. The CDR3 spans 11 residues. Per the study methods: Amplifying reference gene primers gave estimates of nucleated cell counts. Produced via immunoSEQ multiplex PCR; TCRdb's table is partial and in-frame only. Clone size and V and J calls were adopted from that table, with D and trimming inferred from the DNA. The data contain 200,000 to 250,000 clones, roughly four fifths of them seen just once; the ten biggest clones take up approximately 2.5%. Sample: peripheral blood. The V call is TRBV12-3 or TRBV12-4, the J call TRBJ1-1; no definite D call. This TCR was sampled from a woman aged 55-70 years with acute or convalescent COVID-19. CDR3: CASSLTGEAFF. The DNA for the CDR3 is TGTGCCAGCAGTCTAACGGGTGAAGCTTTCTTT.